The 7 T cell receptor beta chains reported below all come from one sample, sequenced in a study of molecular identifiers for immune sequencing clone quantification. TCRdb itself ran the PCR reads through MiXCR, one entry per CDR3 protein. The table shows about 320,000 distinct CDR3 sequences, with about 22% occurring only once. Sequencing input: naive CD8+ T cells from blood, with Jurkat cell RNA spiked in. Subset of the sample: FACS-sorted CD8+CD4-CCR7+CD45RA+ naive T cells. These receptors originate from a human donor in good health. Some libraries in this study had Jurkat cell RNA spiked in.

This clonotype occurred a few times. The gene calls are TRBV29-1 and TRBJ1-2; a weak D match, TRBD1 (5 bases). CDR3 size: 13 residues. Germline loops: CDR1 SQVTM, CDR2 ANQGSEA. V was clipped by 4 bases and J by 4 bases, with 13 bases between them. CDR3: CSVVDSLGYGYTF. In nucleotides, the CDR3 is TGCAGCGTTGTCGACAGCCTAGGCTATGGCTACACCTTC. The complete variable domain, with remaining parts taken from reference TRBV29-1 and TRBJ1-2, reads SAVISQKPSRDICQRGTSLTIQCQVDSQVTMMFWYRQQPGQSLTLIATANQGSEATYESGFVIDKFPISRPNLTFSTLTVSNMSPEDSSIYLCSVVDSLGYGYTFGSGTRLTVV.

This clonotype was seen more than once but under ten times. The chain uses TRBV6-6 and TRBJ1-5; D gene ambiguous. V lost 6 bases, J lost 5 bases, and 11 bases lay in between. Germline loops: CDR1 MNHNY, CDR2 SVGAGI (reference sequence). The length of the CDR3 is 13 residues. CDR3 DNA: TGTGCCAGCAGCCTCGGATGGGATCAGCCCCAGCATTTT. Protein: CASSLGWDQPQHF.

This clonotype was counted between two and nine times. This CDR3 is missing its conserved last phenylalanine or tryptophan, likely due to a read error. The V and J genes are TRBV9 and TRBJ2-7; no firm D call. Per the germline V gene, CDR1 is SGDLS and CDR2 is YYNGEE. This CDR3 region has 14 residues. V was shortened by 0 bases and J by 3 bases, with 10 bases between the two germline ends. The CDR3 DNA sequence: TGTGCCAGCAGCGTAGGTGTCGGATACTACGAGCAGTACTGC. It specifies CASSVGVGYYEQYC.

A few counts support this clonotype. V is TRBV28 and J is TRBJ2-4, with 11 bases aligning to TRBD1. In germline, CDR1 is MDHEN, CDR2 SYDVKM. This CDR3 comprises 14 residues. Trimming took 3 bases from V and 8 from J; bases not matched to a gene: 3. The CDR3 reads CASSFGDRGDIQYF. The CDR3 DNA is TGTGCCAGCAGTTTCGGGGACAGGGGGGACATTCAGTACTTC. Looking up the rest from reference TRBV28 and TRBJ2-4 gives the full variable domain: DVKVTQSSRYLVKRTGEKVFLECVQDMDHENMFWYRQDPGLGLRLIYFSYDVKMKEKGDIPEGYSVSREKKERFSLILESASTNQTSMYLCASSFGDRGDIQYFGAGTRLSVL.

This clonotype was observed many times. The gene calls are TRBV4-2 and TRBJ1-4; D is possibly TRBD1 (6 bases). Germline assignment: CDR1 LGHNA and CDR2 YNFKEQ. The CDR3 consists of 15 residues. The germline V and J ends were trimmed by 0 bases and 6 bases, with 11 bases remaining between them. CDR3 DNA sequence: TGTGCCAGCAGCCAAGACTGGGGGCGAGATGAAAAACTGTTTTTT. Translation: CASSQDWGRDEKLFF.

This clonotype was seen many times. This rearrangement joins TRBV9 to TRBJ2-2; D gene ambiguous. Trimming stripped 0 bases from V and 4 bases from J, with 7 bases between. Germline CDR1 SGDLS, CDR2 YYNGEE. This CDR3 comprises 14 residues. CDR3 residues: CASSVGGSTGELFF. The CDR3 nucleotides read TGTGCCAGCAGCGTAGGAGGTAGCACCGGGGAGCTGTTTTTT.

Points on this clonotype: The CDR3 end shows no conserved phenylalanine or tryptophan, and so a read error is likely. The gene calls are TRBV4-1 and TRBJ1-6; possibly TRBD1 for D (5 bases). This CDR3 comprises 16 residues. The V and J ends lost 0 bases and 13 bases respectively, with 19 bases between them. CDR1 is MGHRA and CDR2 is YSYEKL in the germline V gene. The DNA of the CDR3 is TGCGCCAGCAGCCAAGATGTGGCCAGGGAATATCGTCCCCTCCACCTT. This encodes CASSQDVAREYRPLHL.